Below, 2 T cell receptor beta chains from the same sample are listed, as sequenced in a study of shared clonotypes between healthy human individuals. Sequencing used immunoSEQ multiplex PCR; TCRdb keeps in-frame clones, though not all of them. The sample contains 450,000 to 500,000 clones, around 80% of which appear only once. The sequenced sample was PBMCs. These receptors originate from a woman aged 40 to 55 in good health. Some clones in this sample may be carry-over from other donors' samples.

This chain links TRBV18 with TRBJ2-3; 7 bases fit TRBD1. From germline, CDR1 is KGHSH and CDR2 LQKENI. Trimming at V came to 0 bases and at J to 6 bases, leaving 18 bases not matched to a gene. This CDR3 region has 19 residues. The CDR3 here is CASSPPSYRQGRDTDTQYF. In nucleotides, the CDR3 is TGTGCCAGCTCACCACCCTCCTACCGACAGGGAAGGGATACGGATACGCAGTATTTT.

This chain uses TRBV10-2 with TRBJ2-1; 11 bases map to TRBD1. The germline CDR1 and CDR2 sequences are WSHSY and SAAADI. V gave up 8 bases and J gave up 8 bases; unmatched junction bases: 11. The CDR3 sequence is 15 residues long. CDR3 in amino acids: CASRKDRGLRYEQFF. As DNA, the CDR3 is TGCGCCAGCCGCAAGGACAGGGGGCTGAGGTATGAGCAGTTCTTC.